This T cell receptor (beta chain) originates from a study of T cell clonotyping in hematopoietic cell transplantation. General study findings and limits: At the given depth, recipient repertoires were over 95% de novo clonotypes.

Details on this clone: Antigen: not known.

In germline, CDR1 is SGHTA, CDR2 FQGTGA. CDR3 size: 14 residues. Trimming removed 2 bases from V and 9 bases from J, with 14 bases in between. Only in-frame clones appear in the TCRdb table, and some are missing; sequencing was by immunoSEQ multiplex PCR. The sample carries 15,000 or so clones, approximately 60% recorded once. The sequence was obtained from a male patient in his 50s who had an allogeneic stem cell transplant from an unrelated donor, so T cells may come from the graft donor. Some clones in this sample may be carry-over from other donors' samples. The material was PBMCs, obtained 30 days after allogeneic stem cell transplant. The chain combines TRBV7-3 with TRBJ2-1; possibly TRBD2 for D (5 bases). The CDR3 sequence: CASSLQTRVGEQFF. DNA for the CDR3: TGTGCCAGCAGCTTACAAACTAGGGTGGGTGAGCAGTTCTTC. Full variable domain (missing parts from reference TRBV7-3 and TRBJ2-1): GAGVSQTPSNKVTEKGKYVELRCDPISGHTALYWYRQSLGQGPEFLIYFQGTGAADDSGLPNDRFFAVRPEGSVSTLKIQRTERGDSAVYLCASSLQTRVGEQFFGPGTRLTVL.